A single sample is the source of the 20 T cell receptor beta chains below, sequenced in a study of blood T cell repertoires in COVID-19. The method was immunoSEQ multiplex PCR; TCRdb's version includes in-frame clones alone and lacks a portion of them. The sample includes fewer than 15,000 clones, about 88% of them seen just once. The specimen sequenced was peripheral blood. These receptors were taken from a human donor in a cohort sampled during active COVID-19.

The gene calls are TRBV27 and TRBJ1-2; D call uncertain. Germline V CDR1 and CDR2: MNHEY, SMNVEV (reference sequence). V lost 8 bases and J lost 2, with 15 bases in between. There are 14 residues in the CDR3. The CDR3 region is CASGSGLTNYGYTF. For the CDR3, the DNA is TGTGCCAGCGGCTCCGGACTGACAAACTATGGCTACACCTTC.

The CDR3 bases are TGTGCCAGCAGTTTAAGCCTCAATCAGCCCCAGCATTTT. The encoded protein is CASSLSLNQPQHF. The J gene is TRBJ1-5, the V gene TRBV27, with no clear D. Germline assignment: CDR1 MNHEY and CDR2 SMNVEV (reference sequence). The ends were cut back, 2 bases at V and 3 bases at J, with 5 bases in the middle. This CDR3 spans 13 amino acids.

CDR3 coding DNA: TGTGCCAGCAGCGGACCGGGACAGATCACCGGGGAGCTGTTTTTT. It translates to CASSGPGQITGELFF. The chain couples TRBV7-2 to TRBJ2-2; 7 nucleotides agree with TRBD1. J lost 4 bases, V lost 5 bases, and 7 bases had no gene match. This CDR3 region has 15 residues. CDR1 is SGHTA and CDR2 is FQGNSA in the germline V gene.

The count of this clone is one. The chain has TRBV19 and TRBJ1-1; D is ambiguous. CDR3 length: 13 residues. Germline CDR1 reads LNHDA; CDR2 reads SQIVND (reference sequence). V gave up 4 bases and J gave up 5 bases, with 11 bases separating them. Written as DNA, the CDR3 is TGTGCCAGTAGTAACAGTGCTGGGACTGAAGCTTTCTTT. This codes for CASSNSAGTEAFF.

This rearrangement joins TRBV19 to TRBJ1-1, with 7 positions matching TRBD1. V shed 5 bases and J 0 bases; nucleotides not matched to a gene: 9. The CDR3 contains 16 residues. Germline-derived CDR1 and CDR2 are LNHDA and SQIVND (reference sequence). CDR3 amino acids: CASSFPVTGLNTEAFF. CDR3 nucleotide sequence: TGTGCCAGTAGTTTCCCCGTGACAGGGTTGAACACTGAAGCTTTCTTT.

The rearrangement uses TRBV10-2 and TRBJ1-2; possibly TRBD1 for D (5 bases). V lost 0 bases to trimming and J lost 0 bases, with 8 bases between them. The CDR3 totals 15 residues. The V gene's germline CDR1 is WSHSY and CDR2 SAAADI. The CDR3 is CASSESSRANYGYTF. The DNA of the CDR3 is TGCGCCAGCAGTGAGTCGAGCAGGGCTAACTATGGCTACACCTTC.

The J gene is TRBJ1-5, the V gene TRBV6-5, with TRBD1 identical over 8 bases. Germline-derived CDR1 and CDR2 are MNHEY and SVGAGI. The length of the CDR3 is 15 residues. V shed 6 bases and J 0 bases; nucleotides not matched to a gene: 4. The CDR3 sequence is CASSKTGDSNQPQHF. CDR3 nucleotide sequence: TGTGCCAGCAGCAAGACAGGGGATAGCAATCAGCCCCAGCATTTT.

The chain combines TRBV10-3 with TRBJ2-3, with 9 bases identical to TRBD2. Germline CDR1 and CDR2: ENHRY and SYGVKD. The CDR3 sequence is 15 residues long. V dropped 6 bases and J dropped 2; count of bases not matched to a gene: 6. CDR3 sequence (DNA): TGTGCCATCAGGCCAGCGGGGGGCATCACAGATACGCAGTATTTT. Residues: CAIRPAGGITDTQYF.

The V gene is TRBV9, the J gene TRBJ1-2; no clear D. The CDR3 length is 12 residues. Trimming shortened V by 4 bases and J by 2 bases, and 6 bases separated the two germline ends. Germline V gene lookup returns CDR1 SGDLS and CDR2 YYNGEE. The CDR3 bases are TGTGCCAGCAGCCCACAGAACTATGGCTACACCTTC. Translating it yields CASSPQNYGYTF.

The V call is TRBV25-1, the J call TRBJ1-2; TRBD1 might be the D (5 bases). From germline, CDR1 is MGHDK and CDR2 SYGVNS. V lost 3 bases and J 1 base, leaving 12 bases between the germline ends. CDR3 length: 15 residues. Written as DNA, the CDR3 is TGTGCCAGCAGTGATACAGGAGAACTTAACTATGGCTACACCTTC. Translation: CASSDTGELNYGYTF.

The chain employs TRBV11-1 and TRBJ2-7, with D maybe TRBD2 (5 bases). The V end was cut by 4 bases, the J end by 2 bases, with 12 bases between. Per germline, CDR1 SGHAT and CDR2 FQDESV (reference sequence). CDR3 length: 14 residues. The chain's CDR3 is CASSSSEGAYEQYF. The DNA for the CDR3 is TGTGCCAGCAGCTCGTCTGAGGGTGCCTACGAGCAGTACTTC.

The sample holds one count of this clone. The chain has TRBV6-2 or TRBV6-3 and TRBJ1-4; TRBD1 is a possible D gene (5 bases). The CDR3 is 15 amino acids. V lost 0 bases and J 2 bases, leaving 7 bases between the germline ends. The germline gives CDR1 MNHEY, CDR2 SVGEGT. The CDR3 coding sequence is TGTGCCAGCAGTTACTCGACAGCCACTAATGAAAAACTGTTTTTT. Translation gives CASSYSTATNEKLFF.

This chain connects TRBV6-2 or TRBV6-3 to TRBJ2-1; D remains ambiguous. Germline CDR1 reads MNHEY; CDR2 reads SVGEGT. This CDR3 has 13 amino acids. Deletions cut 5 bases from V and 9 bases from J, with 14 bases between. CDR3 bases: TGTGCCAGCAGTCTGAAAATTAGTGGTGAGCAGTTCTTC. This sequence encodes CASSLKISGEQFF.

The CDR3 sequence is CASSRGQGATQPQHF. Here the CDR3 DNA reads TGTGCCAGTAGTCGGGGACAGGGGGCAACGCAGCCCCAGCATTTT. The genes are TRBV19 and TRBJ1-5; 12 nucleotides match TRBD1. Trimming at V came to 5 bases and at J to 7 bases, leaving 6 bases not matched to a gene. The germline V gene has CDR1 LNHDA and CDR2 SQIVND (reference sequence). The CDR3 has 15 amino acids.

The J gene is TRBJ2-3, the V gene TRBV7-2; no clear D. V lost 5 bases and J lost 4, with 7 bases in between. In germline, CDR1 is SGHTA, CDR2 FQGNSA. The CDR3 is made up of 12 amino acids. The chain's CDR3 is CASSPVPDTQYF. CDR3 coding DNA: TGTGCCAGCAGCCCGGTACCAGATACGCAGTATTTT.

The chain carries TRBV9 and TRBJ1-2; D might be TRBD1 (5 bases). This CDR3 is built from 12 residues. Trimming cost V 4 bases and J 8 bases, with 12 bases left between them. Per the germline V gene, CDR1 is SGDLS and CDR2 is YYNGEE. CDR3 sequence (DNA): TGTGCCAGCAGCCCTTCGAAGGGGGGCTACACCTTC. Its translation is CASSPSKGGYTF.

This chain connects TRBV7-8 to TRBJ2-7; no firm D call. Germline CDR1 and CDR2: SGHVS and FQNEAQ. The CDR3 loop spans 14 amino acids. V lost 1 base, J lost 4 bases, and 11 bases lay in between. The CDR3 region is CASSLGGSRYEQYF. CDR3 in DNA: TGTGCCAGCAGCTTAGGAGGTAGTAGGTACGAGCAGTACTTC. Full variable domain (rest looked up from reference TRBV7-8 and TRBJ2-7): GAGVSQSPRYKVAKRGQDVALRCDPISGHVSLFWYQQALGQGPEFLTYFQNEAQLDKSGLPSDRFFAERPEGSVSTLKIQRTQQEDSAVYLCASSLGGSRYEQYFGPGTRLTVT.

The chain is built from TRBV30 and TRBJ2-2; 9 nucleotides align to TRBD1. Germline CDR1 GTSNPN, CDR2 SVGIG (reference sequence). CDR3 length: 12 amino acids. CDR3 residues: CARDRVTGELFF. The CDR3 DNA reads TGTGCTCGGGACAGGGTCACCGGGGAGCTGTTTTTT.

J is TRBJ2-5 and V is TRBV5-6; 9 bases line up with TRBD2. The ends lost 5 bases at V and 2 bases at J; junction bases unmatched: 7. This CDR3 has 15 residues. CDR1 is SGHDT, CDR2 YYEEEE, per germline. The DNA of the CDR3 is TGTGCCAGCAGTGTCCCAGCGGGGGGTCAAGAGACCCAGTACTTC. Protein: CASSVPAGGQETQYF. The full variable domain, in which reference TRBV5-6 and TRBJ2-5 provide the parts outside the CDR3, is DAGVTQSPTHLIKTRGQQVTLRCSPKSGHDTVSWYQQALGQGPQFIFQYYEEEERQRGNFPDRFSGHQFPNYSSELNVNALLLGDSALYLCASSVPAGGQETQYFGPGTRLLVL.

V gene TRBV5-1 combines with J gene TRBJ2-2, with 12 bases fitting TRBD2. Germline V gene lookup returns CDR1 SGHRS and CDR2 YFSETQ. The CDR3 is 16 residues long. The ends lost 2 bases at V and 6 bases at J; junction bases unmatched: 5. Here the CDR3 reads CASSLGLAGFSGELFF. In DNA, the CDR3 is TGCGCCAGCAGCTTAGGACTAGCGGGATTTTCCGGGGAGCTGTTTTTT.